The 22 T cell receptor beta chains below come from one sample, sequenced in a study of monozygotic twins with inflammatory bowel disease. TCRdb re-called the 5' RACE reads; one entry per CDR3 protein, DNA not given. Recorded for this sample: a few hundred thousand distinct CDR3 sequences. Sequencing was performed on blood. Receptor source: a human donor with ulcerative colitis or Crohn's disease, or a healthy co-twin of an affected twin (not recorded which).

This chain connects TRBV28 to TRBJ1-1; the D call from TCRdb, TRBD1, cannot be confirmed without DNA. The length of the CDR3 is 12 residues. CDR1 is MDHEN, CDR2 SYDVKM, per germline. CDR3 amino acids: CAIKVSGEEAFF. The variable domain in full, with the rest retrieved from reference TRBV28 and TRBJ1-1, is DVKVTQSSRYLVKRTGEKVFLECVQDMDHENMFWYRQDPGLGLRLIYFSYDVKMKEKGDIPEGYSVSREKKERFSLILESASTNQTSMYLCAIKVSGEEAFFGQGTRLTVV.

The chain joins TRBV9 to TRBJ1-1; checking the TCRdb D call of TRBD1 is not possible without DNA. The CDR3 totals 19 residues. Germline V gene data show CDR1 as SGDLS and CDR2 as YYNGEE. Here the CDR3 reads CASSVGGGGGGFLGTEAFF. Variable domain in full (rest from reference TRBV9 and TRBJ1-1): DSGVTQTPKHLITATGQRVTLRCSPRSGDLSVYWYQQSLDQGLQFLIQYYNGEERAKGNILERFSAQQFPDLHSELNLSSLELGDSALYFCASSVGGGGGGFLGTEAFFGQGTRLTVV.

The chain combines TRBV11-1 with TRBJ2-2. The CDR3 runs to 13 residues. Germline values: CDR1 SGHAT, CDR2 FQDESV (reference sequence). CDR3 amino acids: CASSLAWAGELFF.

The chain employs TRBV7-2 and TRBJ1-4. The CDR3 is 15 amino acids. CDR1 and CDR2 (germline): SGHTA, FQGNSA. The chain's CDR3 is CASSLVMTTNEKLFF.

The V call is TRBV29-1, the J call TRBJ1-1; TCRdb gives TRBD1 as the D gene, but with no DNA this cannot be confirmed. CDR3 size: 14 residues. The germline V gene encodes CDR1 SQVTM and CDR2 ANQGSEA. This chain's CDR3 is CSVLYPRESTEAFF.

The genes are TRBV12-3 or TRBV12-4 and TRBJ1-4. This CDR3 has 15 amino acids. The CDR3 here is CASSTLKRDNEKLFF.

The J gene is TRBJ2-4, the V gene TRBV14. The germline gives CDR1 SGHDN, CDR2 FVKESK. The CDR3 has 16 amino acids. CDR3 loop: CASSPTTRPSKNIQYF. The whole variable domain, filled in from reference TRBV14 and TRBJ2-4, reads EAGVTQFPSHSVIEKGQTVTLRCDPISGHDNLYWYRRVMGKEIKFLLHFVKESKQDESGMPNNRFLAERTGGTYSTLKVQPAELEDSGVYFCASSPTTRPSKNIQYFGAGTRLSVL.

The J gene is TRBJ1-5, the V gene TRBV4-3. The CDR3 length is 15 residues. The germline CDR1 and CDR2 sequences are LGHNA and YSLEER. CDR3 region: CASSQERGGWQPQHF.

The V and J genes are TRBV15 and TRBJ1-4; TCRdb gives TRBD1 as the D gene, but with no DNA this cannot be confirmed. This CDR3 has 16 amino acids. CDR1 is LNHNV and CDR2 is YYDKDF in the germline V gene (reference sequence). The CDR3 protein is CATSRDSGGRREKLFF.

J is TRBJ2-7 and V is TRBV5-1; TCRdb lists TRBD2, though no DNA is available to test this call. The CDR3 spans 14 residues. Germline assignment: CDR1 SGHRS and CDR2 YFSETQ. CDR3 in amino acids: CASSWLGQEGEQYF.

This sequence joins TRBV7-8 and TRBJ1-6; TCRdb reports TRBD1, a call that lacks DNA to check it against. CDR1 and CDR2 (germline): SGHVS, FQNEAQ. CDR3 length equals 15 residues. This CDR3 reads CASSLPDRDSSPLHF.

The V and J genes are TRBV10-1 and TRBJ2-2. The CDR3 runs 13 residues. Germline loops: CDR1 WNHNN, CDR2 SYGVQD (reference sequence). CDR3 protein: CASRTSSTGELFF.

The chain links TRBV27 to TRBJ2-7; TCRdb designates TRBD2, a call that cannot be tested without DNA. The CDR3 sequence is 17 residues long. The germline V gene encodes CDR1 MNHEY and CDR2 SMNVEV (reference sequence). The CDR3 region is CASSSGSSGSRYSEQYF.

J is TRBJ1-2 and V is TRBV12-3 or TRBV12-4; TCRdb calls TRBD1, which cannot be checked without DNA. The CDR3 runs 15 residues. CDR3 region: CASSFLQGRNYGYTF.

This sequence joins TRBV7-2 and TRBJ2-7; with no DNA, the TCRdb D assignment of TRBD1 cannot be verified. This CDR3 is 13 amino acids long. CDR1 and CDR2 (germline): SGHTA, FQGNSA. The CDR3 loop reads CASSYRGWGEQYF.

The chain is built from TRBV20-1 and TRBJ1-1; TCRdb designates TRBD1, a call that cannot be tested without DNA. Germline V gene sequence: CDR1 DFQATT, CDR2 SNEGSKA (reference sequence). The CDR3 is made up of 12 amino acids. CDR3 region: CSFLPGQTEAFF.

The V gene is TRBV3-1, the J gene TRBJ2-7; lacking DNA, the TRBD1 call made by TCRdb goes unchecked. Germline V gene sequence: CDR1 LGHDT, CDR2 YNNKEL (reference sequence). The CDR3 has 17 residues. The CDR3 is CASSQVPGLASSYEQYF.

The rearrangement joins TRBV7-2 to TRBJ2-7; TCRdb selects TRBD1, and the lack of DNA leaves this call unchecked. Germline V gene data show CDR1 as SGHTA and CDR2 as FQGNSA. This CDR3 comprises 15 residues. The CDR3 loop reads CASSLASTGGYEQYF. Filled out from reference TRBV7-2 and TRBJ2-7, the complete variable domain reads GAGVSQSPSNKVTEKGKDVELRCDPISGHTALYWYRQSLGQGLEFLIYFQGNSAPDKSGLPSDRFSAERTGGSVSTLTIQRTQQEDSAVYLCASSLASTGGYEQYFGPGTRLTVT.

This chain connects TRBV10-3 to TRBJ2-6. The CDR3 runs 16 residues. Germline CDR1 reads ENHRY; CDR2 reads SYGVKD. The CDR3 sequence is CAISAEFTSGANVLTF.

J is TRBJ2-3 and V is TRBV6-6; lacking DNA, the TRBD2 call made by TCRdb goes unchecked. Germline loops: CDR1 MNHNY, CDR2 SVGAGI (reference sequence). The CDR3 is 14 amino acids. The chain's CDR3 is CASSLREAPDTQYF.

The chain joins TRBV7-2 to TRBJ1-2; the TCRdb call, TRBD1, lacks DNA for checking. This CDR3 spans 15 amino acids. Germline V gene lookup returns CDR1 SGHTA and CDR2 FQGNSA. CDR3 region: CASSPGQTINYGYTF.

This sequence joins TRBV29-1 and TRBJ2-5; TCRdb proposes TRBD1, but this gene call is untestable without DNA. CDR1 SQVTM and CDR2 ANQGSEA come from the germline V gene. The CDR3 has 15 amino acids. CDR3 loop: CSVQGTQGGRETQYF.